A single sample is the source of the 6 T cell receptor beta chains below, sequenced in a study of Ad26.COV2.S vaccination and SARS-CoV-2 variants. Specified treatment: approximately 18 received Ad26.COV2.S at low or high dose, single or two shots; about five received placebo; per-sample allocation not given. Day 63 after the first vaccine or placebo injection was the time point for sampling. TCRdb keeps only in-frame clones here, not all; method: immunoSEQ multiplex PCR. This sample has roughly 680,000 clones, with roughly 90% found just once. The sample consisted of peripheral blood, taken in a trial of Ad26.COV2.S vaccine versus placebo. These receptor sequences come from a person between 18 and 65 years old who received the Ad26.COV2.S COVID-19 vaccine or a placebo.

The rearrangement joins TRBV5-1 to TRBJ1-2, with a possible D match to TRBD1 (5 bases). This CDR3 is 13 amino acids long. Germline V gene lookup returns CDR1 SGHRS and CDR2 YFSETQ. Trimming took off 3 bases at V and 7 bases at J, with 13 bases between the two ends. The CDR3 spells CASSYLSGGGYTF. CDR3 nucleotide sequence: TGCGCCAGCAGCTACCTGTCTGGGGGTGGCTACACCTTC. The entire variable domain, with the rest obtained from reference TRBV5-1 and TRBJ1-2, is as follows: KAGVTQTPRYLIKTRGQQVTLSCSPISGHRSVSWYQQTPGQGLQFLFEYFSETQRNKGNFPGRFSGRQFSNSRSEMNVSTLELGDSALYLCASSYLSGGGYTFGSGTRLTVV.

The chain has TRBV7-2 and TRBJ2-3, with a tentative D call TRBD2 (6 bases). This CDR3 region has 16 residues. The germline V gene has CDR1 SGHTA and CDR2 FQGNSA. Between the trimmed V and J ends, which lost 5 bases and 2 bases, there was a span of 17 bases. CDR3 DNA sequence: TGTGCCAGCAGCCGCCGGGACGGGAGACTCACAGATACGCAGTATTTT. Translated, it gives CASSRRDGRLTDTQYF. The full variable domain, its missing parts supplied by reference TRBV7-2 and TRBJ2-3, is GAGVSQSPSNKVTEKGKDVELRCDPISGHTALYWYRQSLGQGLEFLIYFQGNSAPDKSGLPSDRFSAERTGGSVSTLTIQRTQQEDSAVYLCASSRRDGRLTDTQYFGPGTRLTVL.

This clone showed up just a few times. J is TRBJ1-2 and V is TRBV5-1, with TRBD1 matching over 8 bases. CDR1 and CDR2 (germline): SGHRS, YFSETQ. The CDR3 is 14 residues long. V dropped 4 bases and J dropped 3; count of bases not matched to a gene: 5. The CDR3 DNA reads as TGCGCCAGCAGCCGGGTGACAGGGGACTATGGCTACACCTTC. Protein sequence: CASSRVTGDYGYTF.

This sequence joins TRBV27 and TRBJ2-2; 7 bases are a match to TRBD2. Germline CDR1 reads MNHEY; CDR2 reads SMNVEV (reference sequence). Unmatched junction bases numbered 2, after V lost 3 bases and J lost 4 bases. CDR3 size: 14 residues. The CDR3 DNA reads as TGTGCCAGCAGTTTGTCTAGCGGCACCGGGGAGCTGTTTTTT. Translating gives CASSLSSGTGELFF.

J is TRBJ1-1 and V is TRBV3-1 (or the pseudogene TRBV3-2); TRBD1 might be the D (5 bases). This CDR3 region has 13 residues. The V and J ends lost 4 bases and 6 bases respectively, with 12 bases between them. Germline loops: CDR1 LGHDT, CDR2 YNNKEL (reference sequence). CDR3 amino acids: CASSPPGPPEAFF. CDR3 nucleotides: TGTGCCAGCAGCCCCCCAGGGCCCCCTGAAGCTTTCTTT.

CDR3 in DNA: TGTGCCAGCAGTGAACAGGGCAGGGGCGGCTACAATGAGCAGTTCTTC. Amino acid sequence: CASSEQGRGGYNEQFF. V usage is TRBV2 and J usage is TRBJ2-1, with a tentative D call TRBD1 (6 bases). Germline V gives CDR1 SNHLY, CDR2 FYNNEI. Trimming cost V 2 bases and J 3 bases, with 14 bases left between them. CDR3 length: 16 amino acids.